Presented here are 8 T cell receptor beta chains from one specimen sequenced in a study of OX40 agonist ivuxolimab in advanced cancers. Receptor libraries were prepared by the immunoSEQ multiplex PCR assay. TCRdb carries this immuneACCESS record with in-frame sequences only. Its versions omit some clonotypes, under half of them owing to an unresolved V gene in the studies checked, with the rest unexplained. The table for this sample lists 50,000 to 60,000 clones; about four fifths of them were counted only once. In total, the top ten clones hold about 4.7% of the sample. The sample was CD4+ or CD8+ T cells sorted from blood, taken in a trial of the OX40 agonist ivuxolimab. Source of these receptors: an adult with an advanced solid tumor such as melanoma, head and neck, liver or kidney cancer.

The rearrangement links TRBV2 to TRBJ2-7, with TRBD1 matching 7 bases. Germline values: CDR1 SNHLY, CDR2 FYNNEI. Germline trimming cut 5 bases from V and 6 bases from J; bases unmatched to any gene: 13. The CDR3 loop spans 15 amino acids. The DNA of the CDR3 is TGTGCCAGCAGTCCCCGGGACAGAGGCCCCTCCGAGCAGTACTTC. Amino acid sequence: CASSPRDRGPSEQYF.

The rearrangement links TRBV7-2 to TRBJ1-1, with D possibly TRBD1 on 5 matching bases. The CDR3 spans 14 residues. Germline lookup yields CDR1 SGHTA and CDR2 FQGNSA. V was cut by 5 bases and J by 5 bases, with 15 bases left in between. The CDR3 protein is CASSMGGGLTEAFF. DNA of the CDR3: TGTGCCAGCAGCATGGGGGGTGGGCTTACTGAAGCTTTCTTT.

V is TRBV2 and J is TRBJ2-5; weak D call: TRBD1 (8 bases). CDR1 is SNHLY, CDR2 FYNNEI, per germline. Deletions cut 7 bases from V and 4 bases from J, with 13 bases between. The CDR3 length is 13 residues. CDR3 DNA sequence: TGTGCCAGCAACAGGGGGGGCCTAGAGACCCAGTACTTC. Its translation: CASNRGGLETQYF.

The DNA for the CDR3 is TGTGCCAGCAGCTTCTTTGGGGGGACATACAATGAGCAGTTCTTC. Its translation is CASSFFGGTYNEQFF. This chain connects TRBV5-6 to TRBJ2-1; D might be TRBD1 or TRBD2, each matching 6 bases. In germline, CDR1 is SGHDT, CDR2 YYEEEE. The CDR3 sequence is 15 residues long. Trimming pared 2 bases from V and 4 bases from J, leaving 13 bases between. The full variable domain, completed using reference TRBV5-6 and TRBJ2-1, is DAGVTQSPTHLIKTRGQQVTLRCSPKSGHDTVSWYQQALGQGPQFIFQYYEEEERQRGNFPDRFSGHQFPNYSSELNVNALLLGDSALYLCASSFFGGTYNEQFFGPGTRLTVL.

This chain links TRBV6-1 with TRBJ1-4; the D gene is possibly TRBD1 (5 bases). This CDR3 has 14 residues. V lost 3 bases and J 7 bases, leaving 12 bases between the germline ends. Germline CDR1 and CDR2: MNHNS and SASEGT. The chain's CDR3 is CASSDWGGGEKLFF. The DNA for the CDR3 is TGTGCCAGCAGTGACTGGGGGGGTGGTGAAAAACTGTTTTTT.

The chain carries TRBV2 and TRBJ2-5; the match to TRBD1 covers 8 bases. The CDR3 loop spans 13 amino acids. Germline trimming cut 10 bases from V and 1 base from J; bases unmatched to any gene: 5. Germline values: CDR1 SNHLY, CDR2 FYNNEI. The CDR3 nucleotides read TGTGCCACCCGACAGGGGAGCCAAGAGACCCAGTACTTC. Amino acid sequence: CATRQGSQETQYF.

The chain uses TRBV6-1 and TRBJ2-3, with D unclear. V gave up 7 bases and J gave up 5 bases, with 19 bases separating them. Germline V lookup: CDR1 MNHNS, CDR2 SASEGT. The CDR3 has 15 amino acids. The CDR3 loop reads CASTLENVFGDTQYF. The DNA for the CDR3 is TGTGCCAGCACCCTGGAGAATGTCTTTGGAGATACGCAGTATTTT.

The rearrangement links TRBV5-6 to TRBJ2-7; no firm D call. Trimming removed 4 bases at V and 1 base at J, with 6 bases between. Germline V gene data show CDR1 as SGHDT and CDR2 as YYEEEE. The CDR3 spans 12 residues. CDR3: CASSIRSYEQYF. DNA for the CDR3: TGTGCCAGCAGCATACGGTCCTACGAGCAGTACTTC.